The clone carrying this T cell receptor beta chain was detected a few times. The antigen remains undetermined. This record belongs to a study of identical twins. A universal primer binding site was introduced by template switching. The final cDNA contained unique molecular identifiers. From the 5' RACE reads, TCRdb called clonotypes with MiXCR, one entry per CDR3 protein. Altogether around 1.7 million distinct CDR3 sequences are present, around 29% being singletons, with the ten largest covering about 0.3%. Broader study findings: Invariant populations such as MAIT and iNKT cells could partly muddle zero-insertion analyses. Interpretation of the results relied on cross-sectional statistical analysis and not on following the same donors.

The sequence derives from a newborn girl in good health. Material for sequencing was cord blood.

Written as DNA, the CDR3 is TGTGCCAGCAGGGTAACAGGATCCTACGAGCAGTACTTC. Encoded protein: CASRVTGSYEQYF. The V call is TRBV25-1, the J call TRBJ2-7; possibly TRBD1 for D (5 bases). CDR1 is MGHDK and CDR2 is SYGVNS in the germline V gene. The CDR3 covers 13 residues. The V and J ends lost 6 bases and 1 base respectively, with 10 bases between them.